A selection of T cell receptor beta chains follows, all from one sample in a study of blood T cell repertoires in COVID-19. Generated by immunoSEQ multiplex PCR, the TCRdb table keeps only in-frame clones and is missing some. The repertoire includes 130,000 to 150,000 clones, about 90% of them detected once, and 2.3% sits in the top ten. The sequencing input was peripheral blood. The receptors were sampled from a human donor in a cohort sampled during active COVID-19. Each CDR3 is given with its conserved first and last residue. A D gene is named only where the DNA matches it firmly. Size is omitted from some rows. Given values are once, few, many or a class for expanded clones.

d_gene	abundance	j_gene	v_gene	CDR3nt	CDR3aa
.	.	TRBJ2-7	TRBV28	TGTGCCAGCAGTTTAACCCAACAGTTCCCCTACGAGCAGTACTTC	CASSLTQQFPYEQYF
.	.	TRBJ2-1	TRBV5-1	TGCGCCAGCAGCTCATATAGATCGGGACACCTCTACAATGAGCAGTTCTTC	CASSSYRSGHLYNEQFF
TRBD1	.	TRBJ1-3	TRBV4-2	TGTGCCAGCAGCCAAGATCGGGGAACAGGGGCAGGAAACACCATATATTTT	CASSQDRGTGAGNTIYF
TRBD1	.	TRBJ2-5	TRBV11-2	TGTGCCAGCAGCCTGGGGACAGGCAAAGAGACCCAGTACTTC	CASSLGTGKETQYF
.	.	TRBJ1-2	TRBV20-1	TGCAGTGGTTCGAACAGGGATGGCTACACCTTC	CSGSNRDGYTF
.	.	TRBJ2-3	TRBV11-2	TGTGCCAGCAGAGTAGCCGGAGATTCGGATACGCAGTATTTT	CASRVAGDSDTQYF
TRBD2	.	TRBJ2-2	TRBV3-1/TRBV3-2	TGTGCCAGCAGCCCCGGACTAGAGAGCTACCTCGGGGAGCTGTTTTTT	CASSPGLESYLGELFF
TRBD2	.	TRBJ2-1	TRBV7-9	TGTGCCAGCAGCAACGGACTAGCGGGACCAAATGAGCAGTTCTTC	CASSNGLAGPNEQFF
.	.	TRBJ1-1	TRBV4-3	TGCGCCAGCAGCCATATTACAGGGAGGGCGAACACTGAAGCTTTCTTT	CASSHITGRANTEAFF
TRBD2	.	TRBJ2-7	TRBV6-5	TGTGCCAGCAGTCGCGGACTAGATGTAAACGAGCAGTACTTC	CASSRGLDVNEQYF
.	.	TRBJ1-2	TRBV7-2	TGTGCCAGCAGACAACCCTATGGCTACACCTTC	CASRQPYGYTF
.	.	TRBJ1-5	TRBV6-4	TGTGCCAGCAGTGAGCAGGGGTGGGGTAATCAGCCCCAGCATTTT	CASSEQGWGNQPQHF
.	.	TRBJ2-7	TRBV27	TGTGCCAGCAGTTTAGAGTCAGGGCCCCTCTTACGCGAGCAGTACTTC	CASSLESGPLLREQYF
.	.	TRBJ2-3	TRBV9	TGTGCCAGCAGCGTAGCCCCGACAAGCCCTAGCACAGATACGCAGTATTTT	CASSVAPTSPSTDTQYF
.	.	TRBJ1-2	TRBV9	TGTGCCAGCAGCCCCCCGCAATCTATCCATGGCTACACCTTC	CASSPPQSIHGYTF
.	.	TRBJ1-2	TRBV24-1	TGTGCCACCAGTGATTTGGAGCCACGGGGGTCCACTGGCTACACCTTC	CATSDLEPRGSTGYTF
.	.	TRBJ2-5	TRBV3-1/TRBV3-2	TGTGCCAGCAGCCAAGATCCCTCGGGTAGGGAGACCCAGTACTTC	CASSQDPSGRETQYF
.	.	TRBJ2-7	TRBV30	TGTGCCTGGAGCGCCACAGAGCAGTACTTC	CAWSATEQYF
TRBD1	.	TRBJ1-4	TRBV19	TGTGCCACCCAGAGTCCGGGACAGAGTAATGAAAAACTGTTTTTT	CATQSPGQSNEKLFF
.	.	TRBJ2-5	TRBV4-2	TGTGCCAGCAGCCAAAGTAGTGGGGGCGAAGAGACCCAGTACTTC	CASSQSSGGEETQYF
.	.	TRBJ2-7	TRBV30	TGTGCCTGGAGCCCCAGTGCCCCCAAGCAGTACTTC	CAWSPSAPKQYF
TRBD2	.	TRBJ2-3	TRBV28	TGTGCCAGCAGCCTAGCGGGAGCGGGAGATACGCAGTATTTT	CASSLAGAGDTQYF
TRBD1	.	TRBJ1-2	TRBV5-1	TGCGCCAGCAGCTTGGTCCCGACAGGGGGTAAAGGCTACACCTTC	CASSLVPTGGKGYTF
.	.	TRBJ2-7	TRBV30	TGTGCCTGGAGTGTTTGGACAGAATACGAGCAGTACTTC	CAWSVWTEYEQYF
.	.	TRBJ1-6	TRBV28	TGTGCCAGCACCGAAAACGGGGGGGCTCTCTATAATTCACCCCTCCACTTT	CASTENGGALYNSPLHF
.	.	TRBJ1-5	TRBV7-2	TGTGCCAGCAGCTTAGTGGCAGGGGTTAATCAGCCCCAGCATTTT	CASSLVAGVNQPQHF
TRBD1	.	TRBJ1-1	TRBV12-3/TRBV12-4	TGTGCCAGCAGTCCCGAGCTGGACAGGGTTGCTTTCTTT	CASSPELDRVAFF
TRBD1	.	TRBJ2-7	TRBV28	TGTGCCAGCGTTGTGGACAGGAGCTCCTACGAGCAGTACTTC	CASVVDRSSYEQYF
.	.	TRBJ2-5	TRBV21-1	TGTGCCAGCATCCACCCCCGACTAGCGGGAAGGACAGAGACCCAGTACTTC	CASIHPRLAGRTETQYF
.	.	TRBJ2-1	TRBV7-8	TGTGCCAGCAGCAGGGGATACAATGAGCAGTTCTTC	CASSRGYNEQFF
.	once	TRBJ1-2	TRBV18	TGTGCCAGCTCACCACCGACAGGACAAAGGCAGGGCTACACCTTC	CASSPPTGQRQGYTF
TRBD1	.	TRBJ2-1	TRBV4-3	TGCGCCAGCAGCCCAGGGGGGACAGGGGTCTACAATGAGCAGTTCTTC	CASSPGGTGVYNEQFF
.	.	TRBJ1-5	TRBV15	TGTGCCACCAGCCCCCTCCGGGGGGCAATGGGCAATCAGCCCCAGCATTTT	CATSPLRGAMGNQPQHF
TRBD1	.	TRBJ1-5	TRBV4-2	TGTGCCAGCAGCCAAGATCCCACAGGGGGCGGCGATCAGCCCCAGCATTTT	CASSQDPTGGGDQPQHF
.	.	TRBJ1-4	TRBV6-6	TGTGCCAGCAGTTACCCCGGGAGAACTAATGAAAAACTGTTTTTT	CASSYPGRTNEKLFF
.	.	TRBJ1-2	TRBV6-2/TRBV6-3	TGTGCCAGCAGTTACGGACAGACTCGATATGGCTACACCTTC	CASSYGQTRYGYTF
.	.	TRBJ1-2	TRBV6-6	TGTGCCAGCAGCCCTACCGTACAGGTCAGGGTCTATGGCTACACCTTC	CASSPTVQVRVYGYTF
TRBD1	.	TRBJ1-5	TRBV28	TGTGCCAGCAGCCTAGGGACAGCCAATCAGCCCCAGCATTTT	CASSLGTANQPQHF
.	.	TRBJ2-5	TRBV5-5	TGTGCCAGCAGCTTGGCCAATATCGGGGACTTGTGGGAGACCCAGTACTTC	CASSLANIGDLWETQYF
.	.	TRBJ1-2	TRBV27	TGTGCCAGCAGTTCTTCAGGGGACTATGGCTACACCTTC	CASSSSGDYGYTF
.	.	TRBJ2-7	TRBV6-5	TGTGCCAGCACCTCTCTTGGTACTTCGGCCTACGAGCAGTACTTC	CASTSLGTSAYEQYF